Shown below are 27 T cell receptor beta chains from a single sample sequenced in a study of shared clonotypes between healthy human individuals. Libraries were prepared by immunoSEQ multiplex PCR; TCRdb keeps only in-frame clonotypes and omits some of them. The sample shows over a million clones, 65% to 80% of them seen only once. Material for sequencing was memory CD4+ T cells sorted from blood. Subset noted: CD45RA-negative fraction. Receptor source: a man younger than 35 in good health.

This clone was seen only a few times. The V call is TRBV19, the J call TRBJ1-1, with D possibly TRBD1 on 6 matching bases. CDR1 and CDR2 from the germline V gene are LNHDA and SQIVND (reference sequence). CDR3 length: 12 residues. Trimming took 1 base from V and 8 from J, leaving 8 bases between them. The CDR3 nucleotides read TGTGCCAGTAGTATAGGGACAGCAGAAGCTTTCTTT. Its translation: CASSIGTAEAFF.

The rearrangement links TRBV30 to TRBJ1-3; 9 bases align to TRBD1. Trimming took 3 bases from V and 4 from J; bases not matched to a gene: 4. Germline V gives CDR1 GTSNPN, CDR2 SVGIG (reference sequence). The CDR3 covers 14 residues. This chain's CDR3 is CAWSRDREGNTIYF. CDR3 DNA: TGTGCCTGGAGCCGGGACAGGGAAGGAAACACCATATATTTT.

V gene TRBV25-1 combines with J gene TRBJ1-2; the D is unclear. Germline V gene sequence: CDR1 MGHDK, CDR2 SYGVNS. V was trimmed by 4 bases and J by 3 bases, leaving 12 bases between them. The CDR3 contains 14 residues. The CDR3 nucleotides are TGTGCCAGCAGTGGGCGGGCCGGGGACTATGGCTACACCTTC. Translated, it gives CASSGRAGDYGYTF.

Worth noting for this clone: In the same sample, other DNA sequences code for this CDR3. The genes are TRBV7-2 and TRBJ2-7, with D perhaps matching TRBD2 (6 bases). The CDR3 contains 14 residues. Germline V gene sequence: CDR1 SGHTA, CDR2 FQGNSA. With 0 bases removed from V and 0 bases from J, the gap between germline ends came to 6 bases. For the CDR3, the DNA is TGTGCCAGCAGCTTAGCTAGCGGCTCCTACGAGCAGTACTTC. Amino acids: CASSLASGSYEQYF.

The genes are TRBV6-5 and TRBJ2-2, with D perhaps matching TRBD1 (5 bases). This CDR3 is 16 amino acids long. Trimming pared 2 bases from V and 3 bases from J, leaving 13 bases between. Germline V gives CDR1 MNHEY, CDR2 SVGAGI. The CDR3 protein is CASSYGGRAHTGELFF. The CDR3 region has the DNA TGTGCCAGCAGTTACGGCGGCAGGGCCCACACCGGGGAGCTGTTTTTT.

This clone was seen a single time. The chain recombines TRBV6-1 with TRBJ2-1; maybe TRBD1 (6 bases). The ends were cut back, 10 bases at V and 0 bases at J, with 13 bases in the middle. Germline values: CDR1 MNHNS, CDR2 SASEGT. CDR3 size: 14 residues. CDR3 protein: CAIKRGSSYNEQFF. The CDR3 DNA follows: TGTGCCATTAAAAGGGGGAGCTCCTACAATGAGCAGTTCTTC.

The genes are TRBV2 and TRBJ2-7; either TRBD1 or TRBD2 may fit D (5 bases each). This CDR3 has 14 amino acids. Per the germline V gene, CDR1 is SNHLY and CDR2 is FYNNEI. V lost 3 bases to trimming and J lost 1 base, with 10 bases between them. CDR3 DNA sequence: TGTGCCAGCAGTGATGGGACCGGATCCTACGAGCAGTACTTC. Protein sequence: CASSDGTGSYEQYF.

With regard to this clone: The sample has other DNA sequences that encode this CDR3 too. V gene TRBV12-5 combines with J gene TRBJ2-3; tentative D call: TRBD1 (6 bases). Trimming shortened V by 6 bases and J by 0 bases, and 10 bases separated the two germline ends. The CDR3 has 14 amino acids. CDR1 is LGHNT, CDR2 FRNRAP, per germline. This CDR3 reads CASGLGQSTDTQYF. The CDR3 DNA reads TGTGCTAGTGGACTCGGACAGAGCACAGATACGCAGTATTTT.

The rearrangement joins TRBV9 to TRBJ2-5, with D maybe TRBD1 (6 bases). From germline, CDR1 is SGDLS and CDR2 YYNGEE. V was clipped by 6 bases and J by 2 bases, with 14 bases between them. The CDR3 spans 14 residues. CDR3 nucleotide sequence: TGTGCCAGCACCCGTACGGGGACACAAGAGACCCAGTACTTC. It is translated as CASTRTGTQETQYF.

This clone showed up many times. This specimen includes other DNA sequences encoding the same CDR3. The CDR3 region is CASSLVEGQPQHF. CDR3 DNA sequence: TGTGCCAGCAGCTTAGTAGAAGGTCAGCCCCAGCATTTT. The rearrangement uses TRBV7-2 and TRBJ1-5; D not resolved. This CDR3 has 13 amino acids. Trimming stripped 1 base from V and 6 bases from J, with 7 bases between. Germline V lookup: CDR1 SGHTA, CDR2 FQGNSA.

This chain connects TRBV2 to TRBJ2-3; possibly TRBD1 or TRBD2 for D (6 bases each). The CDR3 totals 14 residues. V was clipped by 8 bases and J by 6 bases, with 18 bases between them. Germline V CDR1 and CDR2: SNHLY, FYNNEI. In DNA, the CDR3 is TGTGCCAGCGGCATCGGGGGCAGTAGGGATACGCAGTATTTT. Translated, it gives CASGIGGSRDTQYF.

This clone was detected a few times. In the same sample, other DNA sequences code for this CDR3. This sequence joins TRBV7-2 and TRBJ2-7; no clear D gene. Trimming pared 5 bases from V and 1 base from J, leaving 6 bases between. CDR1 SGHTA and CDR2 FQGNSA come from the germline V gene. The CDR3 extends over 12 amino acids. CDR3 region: CASSPPSYEQYF. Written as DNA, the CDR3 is TGTGCCAGCAGCCCCCCGTCCTACGAGCAGTACTTC.

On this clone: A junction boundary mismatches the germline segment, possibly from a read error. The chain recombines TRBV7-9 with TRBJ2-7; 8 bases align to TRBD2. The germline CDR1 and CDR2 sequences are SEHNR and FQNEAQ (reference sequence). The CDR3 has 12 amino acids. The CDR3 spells CASSPGGDEQYF. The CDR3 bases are TGTGCTAGCAGCCCCGGGGGGGACGAGCAGTACTTC.

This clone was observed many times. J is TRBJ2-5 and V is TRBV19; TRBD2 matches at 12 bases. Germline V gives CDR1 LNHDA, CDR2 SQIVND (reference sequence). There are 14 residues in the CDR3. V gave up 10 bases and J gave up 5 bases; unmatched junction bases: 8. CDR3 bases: TGTGCCACCGGGACTAGCGGGCCGGGGGAGACCCAGTACTTC. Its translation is CATGTSGPGETQYF.

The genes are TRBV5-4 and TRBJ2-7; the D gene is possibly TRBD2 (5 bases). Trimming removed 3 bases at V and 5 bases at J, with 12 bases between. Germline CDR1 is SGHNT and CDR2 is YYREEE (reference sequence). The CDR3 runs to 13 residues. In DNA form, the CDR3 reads TGTGCCAGCAGCTCCCGGGATGCCCACGAGCAGTACTTC. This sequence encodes CASSSRDAHEQYF.

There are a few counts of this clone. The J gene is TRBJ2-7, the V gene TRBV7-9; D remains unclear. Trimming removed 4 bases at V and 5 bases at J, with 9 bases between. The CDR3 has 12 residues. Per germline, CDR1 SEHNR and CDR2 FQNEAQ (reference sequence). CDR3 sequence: CASSYLLDEQYF. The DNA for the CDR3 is TGTGCCAGCAGCTACCTCCTGGACGAGCAGTACTTC.

DNA for the CDR3: TGTGCCAGCAGTGAAGCGTCGAGAGACTTCTATGGCTACACCTTC. This gives the protein CASSEASRDFYGYTF. The V gene is TRBV6-1, the J gene TRBJ1-2, with D hard to call. Germline loops: CDR1 MNHNS, CDR2 SASEGT. The germline V and J ends were trimmed by 0 bases and 4 bases, with 12 bases remaining between them. The CDR3 length is 15 residues.

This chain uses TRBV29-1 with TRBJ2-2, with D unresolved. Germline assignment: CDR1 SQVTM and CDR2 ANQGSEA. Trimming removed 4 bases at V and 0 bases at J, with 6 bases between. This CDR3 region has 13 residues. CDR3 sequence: CSVAGSNTGELFF. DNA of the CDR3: TGCAGCGTTGCTGGGTCGAACACCGGGGAGCTGTTTTTT.

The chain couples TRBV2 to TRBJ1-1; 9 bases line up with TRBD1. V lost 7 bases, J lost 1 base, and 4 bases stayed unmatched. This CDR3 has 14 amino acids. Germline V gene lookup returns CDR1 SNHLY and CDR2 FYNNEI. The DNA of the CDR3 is TGTGCCAGCACCCTGGACAGGGGGAACACTGAAGCTTTCTTT. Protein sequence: CASTLDRGNTEAFF.

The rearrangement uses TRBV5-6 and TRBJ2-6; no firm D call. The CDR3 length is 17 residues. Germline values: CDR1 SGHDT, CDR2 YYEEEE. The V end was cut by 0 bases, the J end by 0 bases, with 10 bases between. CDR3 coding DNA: TGTGCCAGCAGCTTGGCCGTGGGGAACTCTGGGGCCAACGTCCTGACTTTC. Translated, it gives CASSLAVGNSGANVLTF.

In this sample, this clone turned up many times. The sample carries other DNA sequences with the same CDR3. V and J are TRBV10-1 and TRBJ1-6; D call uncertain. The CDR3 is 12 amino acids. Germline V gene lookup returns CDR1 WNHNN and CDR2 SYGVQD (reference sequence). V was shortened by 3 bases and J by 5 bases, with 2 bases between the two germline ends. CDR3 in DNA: TGCGCCAGCAGTGACAATAATTCACCCCTCCACTTT. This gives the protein CASSDNNSPLHF.

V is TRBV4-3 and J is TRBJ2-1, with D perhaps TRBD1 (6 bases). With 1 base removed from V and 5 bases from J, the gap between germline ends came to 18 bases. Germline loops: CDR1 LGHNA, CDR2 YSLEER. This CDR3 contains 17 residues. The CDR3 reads CASSQASPGQINNEQFF. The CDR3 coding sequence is TGCGCCAGCAGCCAAGCCTCCCCGGGACAAATAAACAATGAGCAGTTCTTC.

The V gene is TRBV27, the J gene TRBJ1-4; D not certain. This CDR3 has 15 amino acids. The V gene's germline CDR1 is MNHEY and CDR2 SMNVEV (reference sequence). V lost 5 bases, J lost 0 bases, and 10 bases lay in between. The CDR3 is CASSTYHATNEKLFF. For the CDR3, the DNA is TGTGCCAGCAGTACTTATCATGCAACTAATGAAAAACTGTTTTTT. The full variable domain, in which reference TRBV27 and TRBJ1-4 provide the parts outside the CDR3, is EAQVTQNPRYLITVTGKKLTVTCSQNMNHEYMSWYRQDPGLGLRQIYYSMNVEVTDKGDVPEGYKVSRKEKRNFPLILESPSPNQTSLYFCASSTYHATNEKLFFGSGTQLSVL.

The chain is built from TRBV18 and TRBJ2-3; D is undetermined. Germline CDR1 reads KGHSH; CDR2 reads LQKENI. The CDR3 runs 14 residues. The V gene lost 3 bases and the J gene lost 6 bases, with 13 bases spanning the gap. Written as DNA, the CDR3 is TGTGCCAGCTCACCGGACGGCCCGGAGGATACGCAGTATTTT. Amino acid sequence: CASSPDGPEDTQYF.

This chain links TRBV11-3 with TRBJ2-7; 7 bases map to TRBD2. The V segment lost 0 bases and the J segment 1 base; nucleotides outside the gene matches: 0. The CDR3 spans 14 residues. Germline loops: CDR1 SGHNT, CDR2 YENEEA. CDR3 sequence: CASSLDGRSYEQYF. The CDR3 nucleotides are TGTGCCAGCAGCTTAGACGGGAGGTCCTACGAGCAGTACTTC.

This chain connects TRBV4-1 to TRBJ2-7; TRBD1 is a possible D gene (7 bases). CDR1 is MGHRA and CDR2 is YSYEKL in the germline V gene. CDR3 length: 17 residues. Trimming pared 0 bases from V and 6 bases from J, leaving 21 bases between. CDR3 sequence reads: CASSQDHQGGVLVEQYF. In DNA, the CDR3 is TGCGCCAGCAGCCAAGATCATCAGGGGGGCGTGTTAGTCGAGCAGTACTTC.

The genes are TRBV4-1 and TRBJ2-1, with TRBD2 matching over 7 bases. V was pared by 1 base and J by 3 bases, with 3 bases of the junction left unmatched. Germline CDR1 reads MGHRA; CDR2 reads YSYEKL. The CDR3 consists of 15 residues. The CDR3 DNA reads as TGCGCCAGCAGCCAAGGAGGACTAGGCTACAATGAGCAGTTCTTC. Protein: CASSQGGLGYNEQFF.